The sample holds a few counts of the clone carrying this T cell receptor (beta chain). From germline, CDR1 is KGHDR and CDR2 SFDVKD. The CDR3 totals 15 residues. V gave up 12 bases and J gave up 10 bases; unmatched junction bases: 15. The data belong to a study of identical twins. Carrying unique molecular identifiers, the cDNA also gained a universal primer site through template switching. TCRdb re-derived calls from the 5' RACE reads in MiXCR, one entry per CDR3 protein. This table holds under 800,000 distinct CDR3 sequences, about 20% found once. Separately, the same data were catalogued under a study of T cells expressing NK-cell markers. Per that study: The authors restricted sorting to alpha-beta TCR T cells with an anti-gamma-delta TCR antibody in several experiments. For over 5 donors, the dominant NKG2C+ clonotypes made up roughly 1.0-7.5% of their CD8+ T cells.

The rearrangement links TRBV24-1 to TRBJ2-1, with 12 bases fitting TRBD2. The sequencing input was PBMCs. The sequence came from a woman aged 18-29 years in good health. The DNA of the CDR3 is TGTGCCTCTGACGGGAGGCCTAGCGGGAGGGGCGAGCAGTTCTTC. Translation: CASDGRPSGRGEQFF.